This T cell receptor (beta chain) appears in the sequencing data of a study of CD8+ T cells in alopecia areata. This CDR3 spans 17 amino acids. Germline values: CDR1 MGHDK, CDR2 SYGVNS. As regards this clone: No antigen is known for it. One end of the junction does not line up with germline, which may come from a read error.

Study-wide findings and caveats: Having one nonresponder leaves uncertain how baseline CD8+ expansion relates to response. Normal scalp showed lower clonality than lesional scalp, especially alopecia totalis/universalis.

Following extraction, RNA underwent reverse transcription to cDNA, which served as the sequencing template. Profiled with immunoSEQ multiplex PCR; TCRdb holds only in-frame clones, not every one. The sample records some 220,000 clones, under 60% being singletons. The treatment here: oral pan-JAK inhibitor, 5-10 mg twice daily. The chain combines TRBV25-1 with TRBJ1-1; TRBD1 might be the D (5 bases). This TCR was sampled from a human donor with alopecia areata. Sequencing was performed on CD4+ T cells sorted from blood, taken at week 4, from a patient treated with tofacitinib. CDR3 nucleotide sequence: TGTGCCAGCAGTGATCTGATGTCGTCAGGGACGAACGCTGAAGCTTTCTTT. Its protein is CASSDLMSSGTNAEAFF.